This TCR beta chain was documented in a study of blood T cell repertoires in COVID-19. The V and J ends lost 1 base and 3 bases, in that order; junction bases with no gene match: 3. The germline V gene encodes CDR1 SEHNR and CDR2 FQNEAQ (reference sequence). CDR3 length: 15 amino acids. Profiling relied on immunoSEQ multiplex PCR, and the TCRdb table lists in-frame clones only, not all of them. The table has approximately 130,000 clones, approximately 84% seen once. The chain links TRBV7-9 to TRBJ2-7, with TRBD2 identical over 10 bases. This clonotype was obtained from a human donor in a cohort sampled during active COVID-19. The material sequenced was peripheral blood. The CDR3 sequence is CASSLGASGGYEQYF. CDR3 bases: TGTGCCAGCAGCTTAGGGGCTAGCGGGGGCTACGAGCAGTACTTC.